This TCR beta chain was retrieved from a study of CD8 T cells in Susac syndrome. Findings and limits, study-wide: The study acknowledged a relatively small number of individuals in its TCR sequencing and HLA analysis.

Random hexamers were used to reverse transcribe the RNA input (0.5 to 1 ug). TCRdb recomputed calls from the immunoSEQ multiplex PCR reads with MiXCR, one row per CDR3 protein. This sample has 250,000 to 300,000 distinct CDR3 sequences, with approximately 89% found just once. J was trimmed by 2 bases and V by 4 bases; bases with no gene match: 5. This CDR3 is built from 16 residues. Looked up from germline, CDR1 is SNHLY and CDR2 is FYNNEI. Sequencing of TCR beta drew on CD8+ and CD4+ T cells from blood. Multiple sclerosis controls were treatment-naive patients with stable or active relapsing-remitting disease. Both CD4+ and CD8+ T cells were negatively isolated, and TEMRA cells underwent FACS enrichment. With regard to this clonotype: Its antigen is as yet unknown.

The sample consisted of CD8+ T cells from PBMCs. The clonotype originates from a human donor with multiple sclerosis. This sequence joins TRBV2 and TRBJ2-1, with 10 bases fitting TRBD1. DNA of the CDR3: TGTGCCAGCAGTGGGGAAGGGACAGGGGCCTACAATGAGCAGTTCTTC. It yields the protein CASSGEGTGAYNEQFF.